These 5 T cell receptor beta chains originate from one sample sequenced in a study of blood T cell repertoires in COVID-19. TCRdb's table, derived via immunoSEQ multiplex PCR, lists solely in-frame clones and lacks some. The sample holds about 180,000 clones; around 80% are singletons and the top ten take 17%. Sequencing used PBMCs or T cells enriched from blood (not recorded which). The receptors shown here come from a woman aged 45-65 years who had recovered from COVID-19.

DNA for the CDR3: TGTGCCAGCAGCGGCCCAGAGGACACCCTCTACGAGCAGTACTTC. Translation: CASSGPEDTLYEQYF. V usage is TRBV5-6 and J usage is TRBJ2-7, with D possibly being TRBD1 (5 bases). In germline, CDR1 is SGHDT, CDR2 YYEEEE. The V gene lost 4 bases and the J gene lost 3 bases, with 17 bases spanning the gap. This CDR3 comprises 15 residues.

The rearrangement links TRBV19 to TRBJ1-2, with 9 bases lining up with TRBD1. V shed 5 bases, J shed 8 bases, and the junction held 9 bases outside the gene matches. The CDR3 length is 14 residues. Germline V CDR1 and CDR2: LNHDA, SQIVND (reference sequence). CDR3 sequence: CASSPRNTGGGYTF. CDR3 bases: TGTGCCAGTAGTCCCCGAAATACAGGGGGCGGCTACACCTTC.

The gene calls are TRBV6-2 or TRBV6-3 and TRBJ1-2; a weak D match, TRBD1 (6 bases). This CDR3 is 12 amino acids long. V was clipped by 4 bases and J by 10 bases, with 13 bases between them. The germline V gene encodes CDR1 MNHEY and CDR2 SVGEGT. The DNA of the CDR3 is TGTGCCAGCAGTTTTGCCGGGACATCCTACACCTTC. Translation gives CASSFAGTSYTF.

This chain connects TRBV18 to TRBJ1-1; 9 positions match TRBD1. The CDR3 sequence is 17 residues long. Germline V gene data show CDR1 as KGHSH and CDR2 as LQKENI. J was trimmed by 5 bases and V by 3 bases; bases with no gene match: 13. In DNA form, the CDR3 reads TGTGCCAGCTCACCGCGGGGACAGGGAGGGGGTGTAACTGAAGCTTTCTTT. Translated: CASSPRGQGGGVTEAFF.

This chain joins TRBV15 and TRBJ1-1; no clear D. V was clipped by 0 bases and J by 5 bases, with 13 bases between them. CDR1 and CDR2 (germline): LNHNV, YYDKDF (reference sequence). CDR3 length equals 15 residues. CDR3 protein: CATSREAIGVTEAFF. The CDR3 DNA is TGTGCCACCAGCAGAGAGGCCATTGGTGTAACTGAAGCTTTCTTT.